The 26 T cell receptor beta chains listed next were all sequenced from one sample in a study of regulatory T cells in long-lasting Graves disease. Arm-PCR with iRepertoire HTBI primers amplified the CDR3 regions for these TCR beta libraries. One entry per CDR3 protein results from TCRdb running MiXCR on the multiplex PCR reads. The sample has some 240,000 distinct CDR3 sequences, around 20% seen once; the top ten hold over 9.5%. This sample's time point: newly diagnosed GD, antithyroid drugs for less than 3 months. PBMC-extracted RNA yielded the TCR library. These data also formed part of another study, on T cells in Graves' hyperthyroidism and ophthalmopathy.

The sequences come from peripheral blood mononuclear cells (PBMCs), collected at new diagnosis, from a patient treated with antithyroid drugs. The receptors come from a woman aged 25-40 years with Graves disease.

At least ten counts were recorded for this clonotype. The chain recombines TRBV10-2 with TRBJ1-1, with 10 bases aligning to TRBD1. CDR3 length: 13 amino acids. CDR1 is WSHSY and CDR2 is SAAADI in the germline V gene. J lost 6 bases, V lost 11 bases, and 9 bases had no gene match. The chain's CDR3 is CAGRQGTGAEAFF. CDR3 bases: TGCGCCGGACGACAGGGGACAGGGGCTGAAGCTTTCTTT.

In DNA form, the CDR3 reads TGTGCCAGCAGGGGAAGACATCTTGGGAACACTGAAGCTTTCTTT. Translating gives CASRGRHLGNTEAFF. The chain links TRBV6-1 to TRBJ1-1; D gene uncertain. This CDR3 is built from 15 residues. Per germline, CDR1 MNHNS and CDR2 SASEGT. V was shortened by 6 bases and J by 1 base, with 15 bases between the two germline ends.

This clonotype showed up many times. V gene TRBV10-3 combines with J gene TRBJ2-3; 8 positions match TRBD2. Per germline, CDR1 ENHRY and CDR2 SYGVKD. The CDR3 has 15 amino acids. V was pared by 0 bases and J by 3 bases, with 2 bases of the junction left unmatched. The CDR3 reads CAISESPSGTDTQYF. CDR3 DNA: TGTGCCATCAGTGAGTCACCTAGCGGGACAGATACGCAGTATTTT.

This clonotype occurred many times. The chain combines TRBV3-1 with TRBJ1-6; D unresolved. This CDR3 is built from 13 residues. Between the trimmed V and J ends, which lost 5 bases and 10 bases, there was a span of 12 bases. The germline gives CDR1 LGHDT, CDR2 YNNKEL (reference sequence). This chain's CDR3 is CASSLTGSSPLHF. In DNA, the CDR3 is TGTGCCAGCAGCTTAACCGGGTCCTCACCCCTCCACTTT.

At least ten counts were recorded for this clonotype. The rearrangement links TRBV18 to TRBJ1-1; D remains unclear. The CDR3 has 17 residues. V was clipped by 2 bases and J by 0 bases, with 16 bases between them. Germline loops: CDR1 KGHSH, CDR2 LQKENI. The chain's CDR3 is CASSPLKAALMNTEAFF. The CDR3 nucleotides read TGTGCCAGCTCACCATTAAAGGCAGCATTAATGAACACTGAAGCTTTCTTT.

A note on this clonotype: The CDR3 does not end in the conserved phenylalanine or tryptophan, so this is likely a read error. V usage is TRBV12-3 or TRBV12-4 and J usage is TRBJ2-7; the D is unclear. The CDR3 length is 13 residues. The CDR3 DNA is TGTGCCAACAGTTTAATCCGCTCCTACGAGCAGTACCTC. It yields the protein CANSLIRSYEQYL.

This clonotype occurred many times. The rearrangement joins TRBV7-9 to TRBJ2-2, with D perhaps matching TRBD1 (5 bases). Germline V gene lookup returns CDR1 SEHNR and CDR2 FQNEAQ (reference sequence). The CDR3 sequence is 14 residues long. V shed 4 bases and J shed 6 bases, with 12 bases lying between them. CDR3 in DNA: TGTGCCAGCAGCTCCGAGTGGGGCCCCGGGGAGCTGTTTTTT. It encodes CASSSEWGPGELFF.

This clonotype came up many times. The chain carries TRBV2 and TRBJ2-1, with 7 positions matching TRBD2. V shed 2 bases, J shed 2 bases, and the junction held 3 bases outside the gene matches. The CDR3 sequence is 15 residues long. Per the germline V gene, CDR1 is SNHLY and CDR2 is FYNNEI. The CDR3 DNA follows: TGTGCCAGCAGTGAACTAGCGGTTGCCTACAATGAGCAGTTCTTC. The encoded protein is CASSELAVAYNEQFF.

This clonotype was seen ten or more times. The V and J genes are TRBV5-1 and TRBJ2-3; the match to TRBD2 covers 8 bases. The J segment lost 6 bases and the V segment lost 5 bases, leaving 8 bases of the junction unmatched. The CDR3 is made up of 14 amino acids. CDR1 and CDR2 from the germline V gene are SGHRS and YFSETQ. The CDR3 reads CASRMSGGPDTQYF. In DNA, the CDR3 is TGCGCCAGCAGAATGAGCGGGGGTCCGGATACGCAGTATTTT. The full variable domain, completed using reference TRBV5-1 and TRBJ2-3, is KAGVTQTPRYLIKTRGQQVTLSCSPISGHRSVSWYQQTPGQGLQFLFEYFSETQRNKGNFPGRFSGRQFSNSRSEMNVSTLELGDSALYLCASRMSGGPDTQYFGPGTRLTVL.

This clonotype was recorded at least ten times. A read error may produce the germline difference seen at one junction end. V is TRBV7-9 and J is TRBJ2-3; D remains unclear. The CDR3 runs to 18 residues. In germline, CDR1 is SEHNR, CDR2 FQNEAQ (reference sequence). For the CDR3, the DNA is TGTGCCAGCGGCTTAGTCGTGGCGAGAGATCGGGGCACAGATACGCAGTATTTT. Encoded protein: CASGLVVARDRGTDTQYF.

This clonotype appeared many times. The chain combines TRBV2 with TRBJ2-1; TRBD2 agrees at 7 bases. Germline V gene data show CDR1 as SNHLY and CDR2 as FYNNEI. V shed 6 bases and J 10 bases; nucleotides not matched to a gene: 18. This CDR3 has 16 residues. CDR3 protein: CASSDSSGRSGPEQFF. CDR3 in DNA: TGTGCCAGCAGCGACAGTAGCGGGCGATCGGGCCCCGAGCAGTTCTTC.

This clonotype came up many times. V usage is TRBV3-1 and J usage is TRBJ2-2; 9 bases match TRBD2. With V trimmed by 0 bases and J by 6 bases, 5 bases remained unmatched. Germline V gene lookup returns CDR1 LGHDT and CDR2 YNNKEL (reference sequence). The CDR3 length is 16 residues. The CDR3 protein is CASSQETSGWPGELFF. In DNA, the CDR3 is TGTGCCAGCAGCCAAGAGACTAGCGGATGGCCCGGGGAGCTGTTTTTT.

The sample holds many counts of this clonotype. The chain combines TRBV28 with TRBJ2-2, with D possibly TRBD2 on 6 matching bases. The CDR3 is 16 amino acids. Germline loops: CDR1 MDHEN, CDR2 SYDVKM. Trimming pared 6 bases from V and 1 base from J, leaving 15 bases between. The CDR3 spells CASSFRTSLNTGELFF. As DNA, the CDR3 is TGTGCCAGCAGCTTCAGAACTAGCTTGAACACCGGGGAGCTGTTTTTT.

Relative to its sample, this clonotype is medium-sized. At one end, the junction sequence differs from germline, possibly due to a read error. The chain joins TRBV12-3 or TRBV12-4 to TRBJ1-2; unclear D gene. This CDR3 region has 13 residues. The CDR3 DNA follows: TGTGCCAGCAGCCCGCCGGCGGCCCCGCAACGAGACTTC. Amino acids: CASSPPAAPQRDF.

This clonotype was picked up many times. The chain recombines TRBV18 with TRBJ1-2; no definite D call. V was cut by 1 base and J by 3 bases, with 12 bases left in between. Germline CDR1 KGHSH, CDR2 LQKENI. There are 15 residues in the CDR3. CDR3 protein: CASSPRISMDYGYTF. As DNA, the CDR3 is TGTGCCAGCTCACCACGGATTTCAATGGACTATGGCTACACCTTC.

This clonotype was seen repeatedly, ten times or more. The gene calls are TRBV19 and TRBJ2-1; the D gene is possibly TRBD2 (5 bases). Germline V CDR1 and CDR2: LNHDA, SQIVND (reference sequence). V shed 4 bases and J shed 7 bases, with 11 bases lying between them. The CDR3 has 13 residues. The CDR3 is CASSTGERNEQFF. DNA for the CDR3: TGTGCCAGTAGTACCGGGGAGCGGAATGAGCAGTTCTTC.

In this sample, this clonotype turned up many times. The chain employs TRBV28 and TRBJ2-5, with 11 bases fitting TRBD2. Per germline, CDR1 MDHEN and CDR2 SYDVKM. V dropped 6 bases and J dropped 5; count of bases not matched to a gene: 8. CDR3 length: 15 amino acids. CDR3 bases: TGTGCCAGCAGCCCGGGACTAGCGGTGGGGGAGACCCAGTACTTC. This encodes CASSPGLAVGETQYF.

Ten or more counts support this clonotype. The V call is TRBV11-2, the J call TRBJ1-1; perhaps TRBD1 as D (6 bases). V lost 4 bases, J lost 10 bases, and 22 bases lay in between. Germline-derived CDR1 and CDR2 are SGHAT and FQNNGV. This CDR3 contains 15 residues. This chain's CDR3 is CASSSVPRGAMVAFF. The CDR3 DNA is TGTGCCAGCAGCTCCGTACCCCGGGGGGCAATGGTAGCTTTCTTT. Full variable domain (outside the CDR3, taken from reference TRBV11-2 and TRBJ1-1): EAGVAQSPRYKIIEKRQSVAFWCNPISGHATLYWYQQILGQGPKLLIQFQNNGVVDDSQLPKDRFSAERLKGVDSTLKIQPAKLEDSAVYLCASSSVPRGAMVAFFGQGTRLTVV.

This clonotype occurred many times. The chain is built from TRBV29-1 and TRBJ2-3; no clear D gene. In germline, CDR1 is SQVTM, CDR2 ANQGSEA. This CDR3 is 12 amino acids long. The V gene lost 4 bases and the J gene lost 3 bases, with 8 bases spanning the gap. DNA of the CDR3: TGCAGCGTTGGGGGTGGTACAGATACGCAGTATTTT. Translating gives CSVGGGTDTQYF.

This clonotype occurred many times. V usage is TRBV11-3 and J usage is TRBJ2-7; 12 nucleotides line up with TRBD1. The V segment lost 2 bases and the J segment 3 bases; nucleotides outside the gene matches: 8. The CDR3 contains 17 residues. Germline lookup yields CDR1 SGHNT and CDR2 YENEEA. The DNA for the CDR3 is TGTGCCAGCAGCTTAAGGGGACAGGGGGCGAAAGTCTACGAGCAGTACTTC. The encoded protein is CASSLRGQGAKVYEQYF.

This clonotype has at least ten counts. The V gene is TRBV20-1, the J gene TRBJ1-5; the match to TRBD1 covers 7 bases. The ends lost 3 bases at V and 4 bases at J; junction bases unmatched: 6. CDR1 is DFQATT, CDR2 SNEGSKA, per germline (reference sequence). This CDR3 comprises 14 residues. CDR3 DNA sequence: TGCAGTGCTAGCTCCGGGACAGCTAATCAGCCCCAGCATTTT. The encoded protein is CSASSGTANQPQHF.

The chain couples TRBV28 to TRBJ1-1; no reliable D call. Germline V CDR1 and CDR2: MDHEN, SYDVKM. The CDR3 extends over 16 amino acids. V was clipped by 2 bases and J by 9 bases, with 22 bases between them. The CDR3 region has the DNA TGTGCCAGCAGTTTACCCTATCAGGACCACGTCGCCCAAGCTTTCTTT. This sequence encodes CASSLPYQDHVAQAFF.

V gene TRBV7-3 combines with J gene TRBJ1-3; a weak D match, TRBD1 (6 bases). V lost 8 bases and J 0 bases, leaving 11 bases between the germline ends. The CDR3 contains 14 residues. Germline V gene lookup returns CDR1 SGHTA and CDR2 FQGTGA. CDR3 DNA: TGTGCCAGCCGCCGGGACACCTCTGGAAACACCATATATTTT. It specifies CASRRDTSGNTIYF.

This clonotype was recorded at least ten times. The V and J genes are TRBV7-6 and TRBJ1-6, with D possibly TRBD1 on 6 matching bases. The V end was cut by 1 base, the J end by 6 bases, with 13 bases between. Per germline, CDR1 SGHVS and CDR2 FNYEAQ. This CDR3 is built from 16 residues. In nucleotides, the CDR3 is TGTGCCAGCAGCTTAGAGCAAGGACAGCTTAATTCACCCCTCCACTTT. Translated, it gives CASSLEQGQLNSPLHF.

This clonotype was detected ten times or more. The rearrangement joins TRBV2 to TRBJ1-4, with D maybe TRBD1 (6 bases). V was clipped by 5 bases and J by 6 bases, with 25 bases between them. Germline V lookup: CDR1 SNHLY, CDR2 FYNNEI. The CDR3 is 18 amino acids. CDR3 sequence (DNA): TGTGCCAGCAGTATACCCTCTCCGGGAGTACCAGGGGATGAAAAACTGTTTTTT. Its protein product is CASSIPSPGVPGDEKLFF.

This clonotype came up once. A much larger clonotype is one base distant, so this may be a read error. The rearrangement joins TRBV6-1 to TRBJ2-5; D perhaps matches TRBD1 (6 bases). V was cut by 5 bases and J by 4 bases, with 17 bases left in between. CDR1 and CDR2 (germline): MNHNS, SASEGT. This CDR3 has 15 amino acids. The CDR3 region is CASSTPGTKRETQYF. The CDR3 DNA is TGTGCCAGCAGTACCCCCGGGACAAAGAGAGAGACCCAGTACTTC.